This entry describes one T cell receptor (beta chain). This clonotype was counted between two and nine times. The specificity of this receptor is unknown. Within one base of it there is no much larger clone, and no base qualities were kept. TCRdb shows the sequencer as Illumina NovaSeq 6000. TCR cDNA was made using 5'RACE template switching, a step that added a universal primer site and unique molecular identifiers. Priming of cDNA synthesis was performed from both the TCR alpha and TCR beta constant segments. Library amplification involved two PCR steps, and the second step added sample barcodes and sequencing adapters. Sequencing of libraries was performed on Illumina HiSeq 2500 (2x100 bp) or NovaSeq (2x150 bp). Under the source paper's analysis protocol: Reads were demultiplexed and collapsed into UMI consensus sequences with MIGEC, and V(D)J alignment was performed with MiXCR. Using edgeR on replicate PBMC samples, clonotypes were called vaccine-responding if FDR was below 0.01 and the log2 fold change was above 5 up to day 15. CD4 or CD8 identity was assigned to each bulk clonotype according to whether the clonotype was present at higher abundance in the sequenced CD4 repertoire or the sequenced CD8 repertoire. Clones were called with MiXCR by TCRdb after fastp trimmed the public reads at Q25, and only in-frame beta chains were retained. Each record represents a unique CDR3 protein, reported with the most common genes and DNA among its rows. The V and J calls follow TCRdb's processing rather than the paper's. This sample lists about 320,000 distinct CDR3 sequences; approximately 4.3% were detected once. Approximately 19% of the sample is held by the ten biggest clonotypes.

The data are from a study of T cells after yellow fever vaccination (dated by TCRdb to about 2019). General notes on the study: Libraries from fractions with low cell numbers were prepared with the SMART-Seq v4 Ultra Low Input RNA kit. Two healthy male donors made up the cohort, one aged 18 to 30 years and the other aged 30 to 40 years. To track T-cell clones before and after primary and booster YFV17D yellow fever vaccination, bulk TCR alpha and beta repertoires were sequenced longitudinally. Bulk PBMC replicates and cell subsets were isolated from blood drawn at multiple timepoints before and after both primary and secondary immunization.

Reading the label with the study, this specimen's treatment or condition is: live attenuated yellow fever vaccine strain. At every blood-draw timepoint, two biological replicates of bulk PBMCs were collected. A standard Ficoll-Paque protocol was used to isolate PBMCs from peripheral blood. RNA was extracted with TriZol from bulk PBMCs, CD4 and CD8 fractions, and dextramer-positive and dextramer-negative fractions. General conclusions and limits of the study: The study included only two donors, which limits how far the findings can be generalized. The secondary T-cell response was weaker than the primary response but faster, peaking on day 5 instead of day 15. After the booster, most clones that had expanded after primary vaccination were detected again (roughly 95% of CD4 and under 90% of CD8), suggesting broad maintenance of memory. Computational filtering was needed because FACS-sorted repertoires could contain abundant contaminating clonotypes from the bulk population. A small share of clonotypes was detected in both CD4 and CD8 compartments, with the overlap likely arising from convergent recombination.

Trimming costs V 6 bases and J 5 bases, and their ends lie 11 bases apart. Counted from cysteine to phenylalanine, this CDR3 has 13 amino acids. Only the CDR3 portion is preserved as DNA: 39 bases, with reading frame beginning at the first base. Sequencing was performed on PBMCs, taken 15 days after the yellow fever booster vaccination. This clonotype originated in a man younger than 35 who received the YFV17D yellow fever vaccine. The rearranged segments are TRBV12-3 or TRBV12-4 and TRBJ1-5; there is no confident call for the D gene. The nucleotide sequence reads TGTGCCAGCAGCTTTGCATTAGATCAGCCCCAGCATTTT. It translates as CASSFALDQPQHF.